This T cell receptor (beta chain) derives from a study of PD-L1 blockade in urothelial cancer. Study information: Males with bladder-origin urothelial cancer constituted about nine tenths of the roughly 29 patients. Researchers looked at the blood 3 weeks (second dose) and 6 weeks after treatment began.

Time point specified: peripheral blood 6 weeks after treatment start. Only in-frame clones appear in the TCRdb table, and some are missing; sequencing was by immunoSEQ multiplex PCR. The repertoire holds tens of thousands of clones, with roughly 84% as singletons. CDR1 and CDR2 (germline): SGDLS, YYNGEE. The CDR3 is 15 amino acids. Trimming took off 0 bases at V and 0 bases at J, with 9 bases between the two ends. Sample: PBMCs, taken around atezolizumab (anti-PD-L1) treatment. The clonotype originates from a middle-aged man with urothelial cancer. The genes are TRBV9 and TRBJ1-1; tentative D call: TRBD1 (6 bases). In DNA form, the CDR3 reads TGTGCCAGCAGCGTAGACAGGGAAATGAACACTGAAGCTTTCTTT. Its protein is CASSVDREMNTEAFF.